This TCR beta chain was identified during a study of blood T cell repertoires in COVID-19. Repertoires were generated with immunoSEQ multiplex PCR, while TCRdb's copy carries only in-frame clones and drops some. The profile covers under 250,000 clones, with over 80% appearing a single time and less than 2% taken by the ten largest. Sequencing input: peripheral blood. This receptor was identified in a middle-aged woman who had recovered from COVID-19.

The CDR3 region is CAWGLGDSGNTIYF. CDR3 DNA: TGTGCCTGGGGTCTCGGTGACTCTGGAAACACCATATATTTT. The chain carries TRBV30 and TRBJ1-3; no definite D call. The V end was cut by 5 bases, the J end by 0 bases, with 11 bases between. The CDR3 length is 14 residues. The germline V gene encodes CDR1 GTSNPN and CDR2 SVGIG (reference sequence).